Detailed here is one TCR beta chain. CDR1 SEHNR and CDR2 FQNEAQ come from the germline V gene (reference sequence). This CDR3 is 14 amino acids long. V was clipped by 6 bases and J by 6 bases; unmatched bases: 8. The data were obtained in a study of cytomegalovirus exposure and HLA in healthy donors. Amplification used 60 Vbeta primers and 13 Jbeta primers. Assay used: immunoSEQ multiplex PCR; TCRdb lists only in-frame clones, some missing. The sample holds 150,000 to 200,000 clones; around 80% are singletons and the top ten take around 2.3%. The material sequenced was PBMCs. The J gene is TRBJ2-1, the V gene TRBV7-9; TRBD1 matches 7 bases. The clonotype comes from a woman aged 45-65 years in good health and CMV-seronegative. The CDR3 is CASREGGAVNEQFF. CDR3 nucleotide sequence: TGTGCCAGCAGGGAAGGGGGCGCGGTCAATGAGCAGTTCTTC. Drawing the rest from reference TRBV7-9 and TRBJ2-1, the complete variable domain is DTGVSQNPRHKITKRGQNVTFRCDPISEHNRLYWYRQTLGQGPEFLTYFQNEAQLEKSRLLSDRFSAERPKGSFSTLEIQRTEQGDSAMYLCASREGGAVNEQFFGPGTRLTVL.